Detailed here is one T cell receptor (beta chain). The CDR3 spans 16 residues. Germline values: CDR1 LGHDT, CDR2 YNNKEL (reference sequence). Trimming cost V 2 bases and J 0 bases, with 8 bases left between them. The entry originates in a study of CD8 T cells in Susac syndrome. RNA totalling about 0.5 to 1 ug underwent reverse transcription with random hexamers. A single record per CDR3 protein comes from TCRdb applying MiXCR to the immunoSEQ multiplex PCR reads. This sample has 100,000 to 150,000 distinct CDR3 sequences, with around 95% found just once. The sequencing sample was made of CD4+ T cells from PBMCs. The chain has TRBV3-1 and TRBJ2-6; D gene uncertain. The receptor's source is a human donor in good health. CDR3: CASSQWPVSGANVLTF. Here the CDR3 DNA reads TGTGCCAGCAGCCAATGGCCGGTCTCTGGGGCCAACGTCCTGACTTTC. Drawing the rest from reference TRBV3-1 and TRBJ2-6, the complete variable domain is DTAVSQTPKYLVTQMGNDKSIKCEQNLGHDTMYWYKQDSKKFLKIMFSYNNKELIINETVPNRFSPKSPDKAHLNLHINSLELGDSAVYFCASSQWPVSGANVLTFGAGSRLTVL.